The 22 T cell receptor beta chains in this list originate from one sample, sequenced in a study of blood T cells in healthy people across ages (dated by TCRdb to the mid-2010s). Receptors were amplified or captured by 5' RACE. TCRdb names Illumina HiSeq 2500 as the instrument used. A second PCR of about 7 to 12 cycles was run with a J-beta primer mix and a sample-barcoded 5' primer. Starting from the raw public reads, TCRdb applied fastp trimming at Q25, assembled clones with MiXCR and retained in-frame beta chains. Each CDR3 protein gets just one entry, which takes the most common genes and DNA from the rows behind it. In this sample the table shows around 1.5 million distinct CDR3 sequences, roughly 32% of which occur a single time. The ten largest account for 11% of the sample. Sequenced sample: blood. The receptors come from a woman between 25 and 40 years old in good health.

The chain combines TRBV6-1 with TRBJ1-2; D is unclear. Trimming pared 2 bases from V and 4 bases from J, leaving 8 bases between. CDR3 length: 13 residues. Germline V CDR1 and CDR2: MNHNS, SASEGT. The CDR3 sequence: CASSEQALYGYTF. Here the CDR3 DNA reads TGTGCCAGCAGTGAACAGGCACTCTATGGCTACACCTTC.

The CDR3, as DNA: TGTGCCACCAGCCGCCGGGGTGGACAGGGACGTGAAAAACTGTTTTTT. Its protein is CATSRRGGQGREKLFF. V and J are TRBV15 and TRBJ1-4; 8 bases line up with TRBD1. The CDR3 contains 16 residues. After removal of 5 bases from V and 7 bases from J, the junction contained 12 bases not matched to a gene. Germline V CDR1 and CDR2: LNHNV, YYDKDF (reference sequence).

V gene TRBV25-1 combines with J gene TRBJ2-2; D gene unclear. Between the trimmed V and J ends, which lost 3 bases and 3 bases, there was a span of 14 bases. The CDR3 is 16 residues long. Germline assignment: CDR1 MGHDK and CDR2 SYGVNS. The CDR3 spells CASSEITLPDTGELFF. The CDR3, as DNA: TGTGCCAGCAGTGAGATAACGTTACCGGACACCGGGGAGCTGTTTTTT.

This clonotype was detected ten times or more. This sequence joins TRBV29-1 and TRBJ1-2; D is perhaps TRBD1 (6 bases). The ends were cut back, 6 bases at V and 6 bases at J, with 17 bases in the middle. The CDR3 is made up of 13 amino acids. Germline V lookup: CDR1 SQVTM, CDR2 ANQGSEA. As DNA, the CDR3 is TGCAGCGTCCGAAGCGGACAGTGGGATGGCTACACCTTC. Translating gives CSVRSGQWDGYTF.

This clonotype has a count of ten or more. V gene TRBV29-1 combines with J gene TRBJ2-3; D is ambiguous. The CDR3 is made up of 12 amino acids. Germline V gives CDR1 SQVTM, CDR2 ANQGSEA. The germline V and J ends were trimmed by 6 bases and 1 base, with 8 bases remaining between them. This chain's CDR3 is CSVDQGTDTQYF. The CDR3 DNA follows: TGCAGCGTCGACCAAGGCACAGATACGCAGTATTTT.

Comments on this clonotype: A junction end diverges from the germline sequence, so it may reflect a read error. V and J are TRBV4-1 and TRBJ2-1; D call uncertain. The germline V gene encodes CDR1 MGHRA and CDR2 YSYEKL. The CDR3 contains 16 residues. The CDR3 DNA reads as TGCGCCAGCAGCCAAGGCCGACTTGCCGACTGGGCTGAGCGGTTCTTC. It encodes CASSQGRLADWAERFF.

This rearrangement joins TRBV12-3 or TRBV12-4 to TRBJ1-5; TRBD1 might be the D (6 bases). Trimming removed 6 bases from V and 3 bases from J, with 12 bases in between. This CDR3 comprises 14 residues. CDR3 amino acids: CASRGDKINQPQHF. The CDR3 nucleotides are TGTGCCAGCAGGGGGGACAAGATCAATCAGCCCCAGCATTTT.

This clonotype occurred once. CDR3 loop: CASSLLESSYEQYF. The CDR3 DNA reads TGTGCCAGCAGCTTACTGGAAAGCTCCTACGAGCAGTACTTC. The rearrangement joins TRBV7-9 to TRBJ2-7; no clear D gene. V lost 2 bases and J 0 bases, leaving 8 bases between the germline ends. CDR3 length: 14 residues. Germline lookup yields CDR1 SEHNR and CDR2 FQNEAQ (reference sequence).

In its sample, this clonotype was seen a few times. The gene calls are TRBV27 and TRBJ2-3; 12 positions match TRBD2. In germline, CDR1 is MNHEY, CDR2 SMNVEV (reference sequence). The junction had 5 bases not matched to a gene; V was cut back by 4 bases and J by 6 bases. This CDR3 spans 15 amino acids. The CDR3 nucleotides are TGTGCCAGCAGTTCTAGCGGGAGGGCTTGGGATACGCAGTATTTT. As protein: CASSSSGRAWDTQYF.

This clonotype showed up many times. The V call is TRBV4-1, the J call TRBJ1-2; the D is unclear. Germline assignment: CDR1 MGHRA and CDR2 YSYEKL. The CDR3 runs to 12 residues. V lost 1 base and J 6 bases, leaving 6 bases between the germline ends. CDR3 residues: CASSQGSDGYTF. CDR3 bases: TGCGCCAGCAGCCAAGGGTCAGATGGCTACACCTTC.

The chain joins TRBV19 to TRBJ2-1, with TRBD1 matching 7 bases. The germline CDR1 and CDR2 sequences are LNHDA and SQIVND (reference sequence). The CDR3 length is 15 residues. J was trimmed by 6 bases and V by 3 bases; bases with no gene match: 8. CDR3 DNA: TGTGCCAGTAGTATGGCGACAGGGTATTTCAATGAGCAGTTCTTC. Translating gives CASSMATGYFNEQFF.

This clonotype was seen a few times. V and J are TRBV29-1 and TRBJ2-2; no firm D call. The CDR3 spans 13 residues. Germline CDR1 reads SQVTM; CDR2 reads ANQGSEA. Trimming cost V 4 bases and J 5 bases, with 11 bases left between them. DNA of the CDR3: TGCAGCGTTGGGGGTCTTTTTACCGGGGAGCTGTTTTTT. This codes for CSVGGLFTGELFF.

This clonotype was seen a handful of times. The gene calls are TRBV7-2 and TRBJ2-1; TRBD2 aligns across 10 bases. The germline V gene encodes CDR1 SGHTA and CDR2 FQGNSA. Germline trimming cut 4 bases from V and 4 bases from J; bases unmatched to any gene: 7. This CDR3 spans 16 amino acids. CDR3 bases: TGTGCCAGCAGCTCGCGGACTAGCGGAGTTTACAATGAGCAGTTCTTC. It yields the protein CASSSRTSGVYNEQFF.

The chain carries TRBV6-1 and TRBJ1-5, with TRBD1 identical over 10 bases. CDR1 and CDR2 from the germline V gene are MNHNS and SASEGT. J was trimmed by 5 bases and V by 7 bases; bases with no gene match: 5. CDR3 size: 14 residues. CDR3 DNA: TGTGCCAGCACCTCGGACAGGGGGGATCAGCCCCAGCATTTT. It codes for CASTSDRGDQPQHF.

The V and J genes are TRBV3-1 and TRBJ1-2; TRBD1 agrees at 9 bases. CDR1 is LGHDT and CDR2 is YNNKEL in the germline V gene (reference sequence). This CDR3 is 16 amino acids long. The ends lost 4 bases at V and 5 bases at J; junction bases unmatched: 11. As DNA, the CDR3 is TGTGCCAGCAGCCGGAACAGGGGGCGGATAGGGTATGGCTACACCTTC. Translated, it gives CASSRNRGRIGYGYTF.

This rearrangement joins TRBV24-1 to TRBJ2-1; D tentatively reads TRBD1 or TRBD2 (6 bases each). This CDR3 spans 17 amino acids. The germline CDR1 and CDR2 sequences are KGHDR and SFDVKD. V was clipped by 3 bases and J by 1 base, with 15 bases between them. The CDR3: CATSDATTGTSYNEQFF. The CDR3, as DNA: TGTGCCACCAGTGATGCCACTACAGGGACTTCCTACAATGAGCAGTTCTTC.

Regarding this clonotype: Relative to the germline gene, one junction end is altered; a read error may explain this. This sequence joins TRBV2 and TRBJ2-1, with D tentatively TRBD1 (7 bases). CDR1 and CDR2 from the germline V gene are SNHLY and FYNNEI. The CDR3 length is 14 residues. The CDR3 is CASKPPGGYNEQCF. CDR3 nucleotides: TGTGCCAGCAAGCCCCCAGGGGGGTACAATGAGCAGTGCTTC.

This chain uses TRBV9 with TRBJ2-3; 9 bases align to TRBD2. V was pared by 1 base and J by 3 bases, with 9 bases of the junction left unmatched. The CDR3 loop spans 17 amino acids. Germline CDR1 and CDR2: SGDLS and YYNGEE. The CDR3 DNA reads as TGTGCCAGCAGCGTATTCGGCGGGGGGGCCCGGACAGATACGCAGTATTTT. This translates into CASSVFGGGARTDTQYF.

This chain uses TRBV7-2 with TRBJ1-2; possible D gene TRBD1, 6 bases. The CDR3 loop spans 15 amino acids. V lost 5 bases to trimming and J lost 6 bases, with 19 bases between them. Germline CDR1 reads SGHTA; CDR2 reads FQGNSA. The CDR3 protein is CASSPGGGRIDGYTF. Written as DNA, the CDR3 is TGTGCCAGCAGCCCCGGGGGGGGGCGAATTGATGGCTACACCTTC.

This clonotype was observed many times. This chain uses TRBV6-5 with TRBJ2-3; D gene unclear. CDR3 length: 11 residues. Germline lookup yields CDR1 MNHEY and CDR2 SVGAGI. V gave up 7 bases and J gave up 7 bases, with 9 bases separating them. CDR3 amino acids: CASTAGYTQYF. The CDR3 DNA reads TGTGCCAGCACCGCTGGGTATACGCAGTATTTT.

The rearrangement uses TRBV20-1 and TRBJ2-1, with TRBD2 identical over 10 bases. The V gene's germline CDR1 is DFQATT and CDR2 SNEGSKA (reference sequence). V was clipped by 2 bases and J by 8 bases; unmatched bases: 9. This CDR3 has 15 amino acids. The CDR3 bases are TGCAGTGCTAGATTGGCTAGCGGGAGCCGGGATGAGCAGTTCTTC. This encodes CSARLASGSRDEQFF.

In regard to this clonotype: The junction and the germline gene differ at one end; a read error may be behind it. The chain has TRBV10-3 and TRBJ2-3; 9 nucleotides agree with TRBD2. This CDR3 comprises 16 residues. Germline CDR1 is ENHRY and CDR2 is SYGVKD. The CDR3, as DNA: TGTGCCATCGGTGAGGGGACTAGCAGGATCACAGATACGCAGTATTTT. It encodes CAIGEGTSRITDTQYF.